The sequence of this T cell receptor beta chain was determined in a study of response to subunit inactivated influenza vaccine. One entry per CDR3 protein results from TCRdb running MiXCR on the RT-PCR reads. This sample has hundreds of thousands of distinct CDR3 sequences; roughly 10% occur once, and the top ten carry about 9.4%. A note on this clonotype: As yet, its antigen is unknown. A junction end diverges from the germline sequence, so it may reflect a read error.

Overall study findings and caveats: Few additional T cells are recruited per seasonal influenza vaccination, authors suggested.

The sequence derives from a man aged 50 to 59 who received an inactivated influenza vaccine. This specimen consisted of PBMCs from blood, obtained on the day of vaccination.

DNA for the CDR3: TGTGCCAGCAGCTTAGCTCAACAGGGGGCGGGAGTGGAGCTGTTCTTT. It codes for CASSLAQQGAGVELFF. The V and J genes are TRBV7-2 and TRBJ2-2, with 9 bases that match TRBD1. The length of the CDR3 is 16 residues. Germline CDR1 is SGHTA and CDR2 is FQGNSA. Filled out from reference TRBV7-2 and TRBJ2-2, the complete variable domain reads GAGVSQSPSNKVTEKGKDVELRCDPISGHTALYWYRQSLGQGLEFLIYFQGNSAPDKSGLPSDRFSAERTGGSVSTLTIQRTQQEDSAVYLCASSLAQQGAGVELFFGEGSRLTVL.